The clone carrying this T cell receptor (beta chain) appeared a few times. Its antigen is not identified. This sample is drawn from a study of T cell repertoires in cytomegalovirus infection. The wider study: Peptides in the study included HLA-C-restricted and HLA-B-restricted CMV epitopes. CMV infection plus the matching HLA type was flagged by public TCR beta signatures. Overall study findings and caveats: HLA-C-restricted CMV clonotypes gave the most frequent clonotype in two of eight donors. Identification of carriers of CMV plus the relevant HLA was achieved through cumulative public TCR beta family frequency.

The V segment lost 4 bases and the J segment 4 bases; nucleotides outside the gene matches: 13. The CDR3 is made up of 16 amino acids. TCRdb recomputed calls from the reads with MiXCR, one row per CDR3 protein. The sample lists around 800,000 distinct CDR3 sequences, approximately 29% seen once, with under 15% in the top ten. The chain employs TRBV12-3 or TRBV12-4 and TRBJ2-7; TRBD2 matches 7 bases. Sample: cultured CD8+ T cells from PBMCs, taken from culture after CMV antigen stimulation. This TCR came from a human donor in good health (CMV status not recorded). Some clones in this sample may be carry-over from other donors' samples. The CDR3 is CASSSGIAGEPYEQYF. DNA of the CDR3: TGTGCCAGCAGTTCTGGGATAGCGGGCGAACCTTACGAGCAGTACTTC.